This T cell receptor (beta chain) was obtained from a study of a mutant IDH1 vaccine in newly diagnosed glioma. Turning to the study itself: Patients previously underwent radiotherapy, temozolomide, or both, and most underwent both. Regarding the study as a whole: There seemed to be no relation between pseudoprogression and changes in top peripheral T cell clonotypes.

Regarding time point: week 11, during vaccination. Mutant IDH1 20-mer peptide, at 300 ug, made up each vaccine dose, with topical imiquimod. Trimming took off 7 bases at V and 6 bases at J, with 1 base between the two ends. The CDR3 spans 9 residues. The germline CDR1 and CDR2 sequences are LNHNV and YYDKDF (reference sequence). In regard to this clone: Its antigen is not known.

Data came from immunoSEQ multiplex PCR; TCRdb stores just in-frame clones and leaves some out. Of about 130,000 clones listed, about 80% were seen once; the top ten hold 5% to 6%. The receptor comes from a man in his forties or fifties with glioma. The genes are TRBV15 and TRBJ2-1; D gene ambiguous. The sample was PBMCs, taken from a glioma patient whose treatment included an IDH1 peptide vaccine. Here the CDR3 reads CATINEQFF. CDR3 in DNA: TGTGCCACCATCAATGAGCAGTTCTTC.